This T cell receptor beta chain derives from a study of T-cell memory formation after mild COVID-19. TCRdb reanalysed the 5' RACE reads using MiXCR and keeps one entry per CDR3 protein. The repertoire holds hundreds of thousands of distinct CDR3 sequences, with approximately 21% as singletons. The CDR3 runs 12 residues. From germline, CDR1 is GTSNPN and CDR2 SVGIG (reference sequence). Trimming shortened V by 4 bases and J by 6 bases, and 9 bases separated the two germline ends. The sequence derives from an adult woman who had mild COVID-19 (a few samples of this study predate the infection). Cell type and time point are not known. The V call is TRBV30, the J call TRBJ2-2; D is unclear. What was sequenced was PBMCs or a T cell subset sorted from them (not recorded which). CDR3 nucleotides: TGTGCCTGGAACCCTCGTCCCGGGGAGCTGTTTTTT. Translation: CAWNPRPGELFF.